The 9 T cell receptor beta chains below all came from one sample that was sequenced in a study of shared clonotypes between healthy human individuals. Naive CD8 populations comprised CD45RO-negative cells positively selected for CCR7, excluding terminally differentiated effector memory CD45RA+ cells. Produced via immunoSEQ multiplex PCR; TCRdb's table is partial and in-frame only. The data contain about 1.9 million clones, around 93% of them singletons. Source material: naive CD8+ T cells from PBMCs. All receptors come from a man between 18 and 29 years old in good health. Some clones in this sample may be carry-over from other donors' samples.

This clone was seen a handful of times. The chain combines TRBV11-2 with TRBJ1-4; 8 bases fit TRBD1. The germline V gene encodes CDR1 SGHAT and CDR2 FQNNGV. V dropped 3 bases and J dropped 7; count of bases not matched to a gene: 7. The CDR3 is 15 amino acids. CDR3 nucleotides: TGTGCCAGCAGCTTTAGGACAGGGTGGGGTGAAAAACTGTTTTTT. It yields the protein CASSFRTGWGEKLFF. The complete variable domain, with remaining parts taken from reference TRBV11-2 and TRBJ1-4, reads EAGVAQSPRYKIIEKRQSVAFWCNPISGHATLYWYQQILGQGPKLLIQFQNNGVVDDSQLPKDRFSAERLKGVDSTLKIQPAKLEDSAVYLCASSFRTGWGEKLFFGSGTQLSVL.

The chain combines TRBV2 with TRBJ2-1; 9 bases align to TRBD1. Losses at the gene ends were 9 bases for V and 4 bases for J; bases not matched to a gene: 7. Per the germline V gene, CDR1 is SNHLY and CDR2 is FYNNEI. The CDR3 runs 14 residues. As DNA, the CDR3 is TGTGCCAGGGGCAGACAGGGGGTGTACAATGAGCAGTTCTTC. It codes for CARGRQGVYNEQFF.

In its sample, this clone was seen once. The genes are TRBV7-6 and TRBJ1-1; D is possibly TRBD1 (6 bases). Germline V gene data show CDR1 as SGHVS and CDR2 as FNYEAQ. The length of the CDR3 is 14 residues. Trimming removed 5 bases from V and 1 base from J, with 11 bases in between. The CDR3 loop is CASSPGQRNTEAFF. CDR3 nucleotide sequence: TGTGCCAGCAGCCCAGGACAGAGGAACACTGAAGCTTTCTTT.

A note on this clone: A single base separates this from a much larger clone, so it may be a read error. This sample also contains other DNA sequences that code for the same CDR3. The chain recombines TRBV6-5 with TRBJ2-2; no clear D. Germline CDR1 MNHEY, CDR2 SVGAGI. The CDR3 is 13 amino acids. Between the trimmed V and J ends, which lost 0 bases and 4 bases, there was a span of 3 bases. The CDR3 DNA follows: TGTGCCAGCAGTTACTCGGGCACCGGGGAGCTGTTTTTT. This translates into CASSYSGTGELFF.

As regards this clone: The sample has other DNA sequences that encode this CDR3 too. The CDR3 region has the DNA TGTGCCAGCAGTTTAGGACGGATGAACACTGAAGCTTTCTTT. Its translation: CASSLGRMNTEAFF. The chain employs TRBV28 and TRBJ1-1; D is unclear. The CDR3 is 14 amino acids. Germline CDR1 reads MDHEN; CDR2 reads SYDVKM. The V and J ends lost 2 bases and 0 bases respectively, with 7 bases between them.

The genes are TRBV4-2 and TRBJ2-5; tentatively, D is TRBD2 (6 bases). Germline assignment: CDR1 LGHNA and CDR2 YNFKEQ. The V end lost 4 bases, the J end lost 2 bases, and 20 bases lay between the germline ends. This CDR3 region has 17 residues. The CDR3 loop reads CASSLRGPASEQETQYF. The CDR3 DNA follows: TGTGCCAGCAGCCTCCGAGGTCCGGCTAGCGAACAAGAGACCCAGTACTTC.

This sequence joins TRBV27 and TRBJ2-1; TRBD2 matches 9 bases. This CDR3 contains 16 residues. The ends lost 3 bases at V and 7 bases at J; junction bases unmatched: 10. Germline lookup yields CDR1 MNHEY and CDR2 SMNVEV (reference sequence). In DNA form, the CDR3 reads TGTGCCAGCAGTTTTAGTAGCGGGAGCGGGTCAAATGAGCAGTTCTTC. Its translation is CASSFSSGSGSNEQFF.

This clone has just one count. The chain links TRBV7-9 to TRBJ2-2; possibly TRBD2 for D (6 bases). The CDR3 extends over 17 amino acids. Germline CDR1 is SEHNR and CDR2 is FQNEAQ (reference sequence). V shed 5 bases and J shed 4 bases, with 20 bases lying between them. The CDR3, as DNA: TGTGCCAGCAGCCAACGCCCTAGCGTTGGTAGCACCGGGGAGCTGTTTTTT. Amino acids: CASSQRPSVGSTGELFF.

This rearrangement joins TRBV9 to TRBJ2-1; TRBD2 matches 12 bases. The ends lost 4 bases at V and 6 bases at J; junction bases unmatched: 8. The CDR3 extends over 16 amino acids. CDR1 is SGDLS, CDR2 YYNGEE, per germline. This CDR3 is CASSLRLAGVSNEQFF. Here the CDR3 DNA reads TGTGCCAGCAGCCTTAGACTAGCGGGAGTCTCCAATGAGCAGTTCTTC.